Here is one TCR beta chain with its context. The clone's antigen remains unknown. No base quality information exists; no much larger clone differs at one position. Library construction relied on PCR. TCR sequencing of DNA from cultured CD4+ T cells used the Oncomine TCR Beta short-read assay at the Johns Hopkins FTIC core. The QIAamp micro DNA kit was used to extract genomic DNA from the cultured CD4+ T cells. The Oncomine TCR Beta libraries from cultured CD4+ T cells were pooled using unique dual indexes and then sequenced on an Illumina iSeq 100. In the authors' own workflow: Non-productive sequences were filtered out, and CDR3s that did not start with C, did not end with F or W, or were shorter than 7 amino acids were discarded. Antigen-specific clonotypes were identified with the MANAFEST web application by comparing peptide-stimulated wells with reference and other culture wells. For a clone to be called positive, the clone needed an FDR below 0.05, an odds ratio above 5, and a productive frequency above 0.1% in at least two of three replicate wells. Cross-reactive clonotypes were defined as significantly expanded in both SARS-CoV-2 spike wells and at least one common cold coronavirus spike condition. Levenshtein distances (stringdist) and unrooted phylogenetic trees (ape) in R version 3.6.1 were used to assess CDR3 homology. TCRdb applied fastp at Q25 and MiXCR to the public reads, then kept only in-frame beta chains. All rows with the same CDR3 protein become a single entry with the most common DNA and genes. The V and J calls were not made by the authors but by TCRdb's processing. A total of 15,000 to 20,000 distinct CDR3 sequences appear in this sample, 55% of them only once. The ten largest make up about 7.5% of the sample.

The data stem from a study of vaccination and CD4 T cells after COVID-19 (dated by TCRdb to between 2020 and 2023). With regard to the full study: Convalescent patients had a positive SARS-CoV-2 result on nasal swab PCR, and of these patients, nine had mild disease and one had severe disease. The convalescent cohort included six males and four females, with two Hispanic individuals, seven Caucasians, two Asians and one multiracial person. As controls, cultures received a CEFX viral epitope pool (the positive control), an HIV-1 Nef peptide pool (the negative control), or no peptide at all. The cultures were stimulated with overlapping spike peptide pools from SARS-CoV-2 and from the common cold coronaviruses HCoV-NL63, HCoV-OC43 and HCoV-229E. Post-vaccine blood samples were obtained a median of around 74 days after the second vaccine dose, with a range of about 13 to 250 days. Participants received two doses of either the Pfizer-BioNTech BNT162b2 vaccine (n=8) or the Moderna mRNA-1273 vaccine (n=2). Post-COVID blood samples from convalescent patients were collected a median of around 110 days after diagnosis, with a range of 35 to 161 days. In roughly 11 COVID-19 convalescent patients and a handful of infection-naive healthy vaccine recipients, the spike-specific CD4+ TCR repertoire before mRNA vaccination was compared with the repertoire after mRNA vaccination.

This sample's treatment or condition label indicates: roughly 10-day PBMC culture with coronavirus spike peptide pools or control peptides (ViraFEST assay). The ViraFEST assay, used in the study, expanded antigen-specific T cells with peptide pools and then identified the expanded clonotypes through TCR sequencing. The convalescent patients' positive SARS-CoV-2 PCR tests fell between March and December 2020, which was before the Alpha, Beta and Delta variants emerged in the United States. Each well held 2.2 million or so PBMCs cultured in IMDM containing around 5% human AB serum and around 9.2 IU/ml IL-2, with 10 ug/ml peptide pools added. Half of the culture medium was replaced with fresh IL-2-containing medium on days 3 and 7. After 10 to 11 days of culture, CD4+ T cells were isolated by negative selection with the EasySep CD4+ T cell isolation kit. Ficoll-Paque Plus gradient centrifugation was used to isolate PBMCs from whole blood, and the isolated PBMCs were then either used fresh or cryopreserved at -140C. In general, triplicate wells were set up for every culture condition.

CDR1 and CDR2 are read off the germline V gene as SGHRS and YFSETQ. The CDR3 spans 15 residues, from the cysteine through the phenylalanine. Only CDR3 DNA is held: 45 bases, read in frame from base 1. The junction shows trimming of 1 base on V and 0 bases on J, and the gene matches do not reach 2 bases of it. General conclusions and limits of the study: Of the vaccine-specific clones found in convalescent patients, nearly all (304 of 307) were mono-reactive for SARS-CoV-2 spike instead of being cross-reactive with common cold coronaviruses. Among convalescent patients, a median 86.3% of the SARS-CoV-2-reactive clones seen after vaccination appeared only after vaccination, which suggests priming specific to the vaccine. The median count of SARS-CoV-2-reactive clonotypes went up from approximately 22 after infection to around 38 after vaccination, although the change was not significant. Relatively few convalescent patients were included in the study, and early timepoints after natural infection were not analyzed.

Specimen: CD4+ T cells from blood, cultured in vitro. The receptor was isolated from a human donor who had recovered from COVID-19. The chain employs TRBV5-1 and TRBJ2-3, and TRBD1 matches 7 of the central bases. The CDR3 region reads CASSLMGQSTDTQYF. The DNA sequence is given as TGCGCCAGCAGCTTGATGGGACAGAGCACAGATACGCAGTATTTT.